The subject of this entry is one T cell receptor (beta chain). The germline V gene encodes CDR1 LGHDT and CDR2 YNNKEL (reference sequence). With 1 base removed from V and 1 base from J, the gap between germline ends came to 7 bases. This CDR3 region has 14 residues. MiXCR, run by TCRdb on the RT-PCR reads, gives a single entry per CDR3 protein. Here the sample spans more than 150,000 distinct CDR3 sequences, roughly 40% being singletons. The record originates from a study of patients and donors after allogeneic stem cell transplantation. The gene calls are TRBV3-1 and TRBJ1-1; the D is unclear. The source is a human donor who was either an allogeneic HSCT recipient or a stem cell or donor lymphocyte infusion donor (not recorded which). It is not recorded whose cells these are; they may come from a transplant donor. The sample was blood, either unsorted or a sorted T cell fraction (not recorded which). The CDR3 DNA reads TGTGCCAGCAGCCAAGGGAGCTGGAACACTGAAGCTTTCTTT. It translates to CASSQGSWNTEAFF. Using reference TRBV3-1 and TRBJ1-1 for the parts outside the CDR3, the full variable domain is DTAVSQTPKYLVTQMGNDKSIKCEQNLGHDTMYWYKQDSKKFLKIMFSYNNKELIINETVPNRFSPKSPDKAHLNLHINSLELGDSAVYFCASSQGSWNTEAFFGQGTRLTVV.